Listed below are T cell receptor beta chains from one sample, sequenced in a study of Ad26.COV2.S vaccination and SARS-CoV-2 variants. This table comes from immunoSEQ multiplex PCR, and its TCRdb copy is limited to in-frame clones, with some not included. The sample yields over 200,000 clones, 88% seen once. Specimen: peripheral blood, collected in a trial of Ad26.COV2.S vaccine versus placebo. These receptors were collected from a person between 18 and 60 years old who received the Ad26.COV2.S COVID-19 vaccine or a placebo. The conserved cysteine and the conserved F or W are not part of the CDR3 here.

TRBJ2-3 TRBV15 ATSPIQWSGTDTQY
TRBJ2-1 TRBV18 ASSPVGSSYNEQF
TRBJ2-5 TRBV15 ATSRDNLRTGRETQY
TRBJ2-7 TRBV28 ASSLSGLAGSSYEQY
TRBJ2-3 TRBV4-1 ASSQGLLGLGGVTDTQY
TRBJ2-7 TRBV7-2 ASSLTGAGEQY
TRBJ1-1 TRBV10-3 AISGGFAEAF
TRBJ1-5 TRBV24-1 ATSDPTYGPHQPQH
TRBJ1-2 TRBV2 ASSGGNLYGYT
TRBJ2-3 TRBV28 ASSLGLGVITDTQY
TRBJ2-1 TRBV7-2 ASTDGGLTFNEQF
TRBJ2-5 TRBV27 ASSSARRDSQETQY
TRBJ1-2 TRBV28 ASSPPSIGTVLGGYT
TRBJ2-2 TRBV19 ASSKKTSGSILGTGELF
TRBJ1-5 TRBV18 ASSPTVDQPQH
TRBJ2-2 TRBV7-9 ASTSFRAGTTGELF
TRBJ1-2 TRBV29-1 SVAVGGSNYGYT
TRBJ2-1 TRBV28 ASSRLTSGGYNEQF
TRBJ2-1 TRBV2 ASSEVRTSGSGEQF
TRBJ2-1 TRBV15 ATTVDRANNEQF
TRBJ1-2 TRBV19 ASSSLGLSYGYT
TRBJ2-5 TRBV6-2/TRBV6-3 ASSTRGGWQETQY